The T cell receptor beta chain under discussion was sequenced for a study of shared clonotypes between healthy human individuals. V lost 4 bases, J lost 8 bases, and 4 bases stayed unmatched. The CDR3 length is 13 residues. CDR1 and CDR2 from the germline V gene are SGHRS and YFSETQ. Profiling relied on immunoSEQ multiplex PCR, and the TCRdb table lists in-frame clones only, not all of them. The top ten clones hold roughly 0.45% of a sample with 1.5 million to 1.9 million clones, 95% to 99% of them seen once. The chain links TRBV5-1 to TRBJ2-1, with 9 bases aligning to TRBD1. Sequencing was done on a sample of naive CD4+ T cells sorted from blood. Subset specified: CD45RA+ positively selected. The sequence was collected from a man aged 25-45 years in good health. CDR3 residues: CASSKDRGYEQFF. CDR3 sequence (DNA): TGCGCCAGCAGCAAGGACAGGGGATATGAGCAGTTCTTC.